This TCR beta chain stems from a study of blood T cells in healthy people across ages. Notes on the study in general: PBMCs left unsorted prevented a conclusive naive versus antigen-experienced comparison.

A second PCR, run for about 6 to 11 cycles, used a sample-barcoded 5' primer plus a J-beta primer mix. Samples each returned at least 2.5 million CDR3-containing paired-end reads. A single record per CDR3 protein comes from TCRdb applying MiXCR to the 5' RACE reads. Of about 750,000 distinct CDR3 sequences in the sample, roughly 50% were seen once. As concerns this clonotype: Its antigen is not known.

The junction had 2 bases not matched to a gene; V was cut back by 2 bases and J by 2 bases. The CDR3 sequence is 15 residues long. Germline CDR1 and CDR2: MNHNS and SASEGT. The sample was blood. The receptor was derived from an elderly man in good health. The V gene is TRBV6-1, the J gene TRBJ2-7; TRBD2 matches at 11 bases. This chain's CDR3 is CASSETSGSPYEQYF. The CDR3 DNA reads TGTGCCAGCAGTGAAACTAGCGGGAGTCCCTACGAGCAGTACTTC.